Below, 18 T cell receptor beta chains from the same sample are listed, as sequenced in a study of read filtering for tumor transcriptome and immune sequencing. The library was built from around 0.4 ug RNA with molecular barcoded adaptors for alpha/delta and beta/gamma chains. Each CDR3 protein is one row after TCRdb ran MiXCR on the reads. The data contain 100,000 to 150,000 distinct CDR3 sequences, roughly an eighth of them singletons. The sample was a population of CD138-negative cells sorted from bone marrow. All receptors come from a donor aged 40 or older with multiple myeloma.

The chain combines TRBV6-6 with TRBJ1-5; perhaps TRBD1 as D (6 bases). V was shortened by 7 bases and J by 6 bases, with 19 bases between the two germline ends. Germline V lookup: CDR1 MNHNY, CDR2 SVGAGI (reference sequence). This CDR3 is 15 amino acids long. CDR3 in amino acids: CASTSGQRGSQPQHF. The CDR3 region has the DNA TGTGCCAGCACCTCCGGACAGCGGGGGAGTCAGCCCCAGCATTTT.

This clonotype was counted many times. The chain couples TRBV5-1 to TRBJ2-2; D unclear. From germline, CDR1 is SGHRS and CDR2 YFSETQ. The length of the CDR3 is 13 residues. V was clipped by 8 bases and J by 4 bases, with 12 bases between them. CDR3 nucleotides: TGCGCCAGTCTCTCAGGAATCACCGGGGAGCTGTTTTTT. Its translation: CASLSGITGELFF.

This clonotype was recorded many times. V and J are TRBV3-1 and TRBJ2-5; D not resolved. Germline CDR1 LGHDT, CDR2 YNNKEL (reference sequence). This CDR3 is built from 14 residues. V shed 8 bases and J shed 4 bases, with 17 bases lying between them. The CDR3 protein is CASLHSGLGETQYF. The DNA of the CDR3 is TGTGCCAGCCTCCACTCAGGTTTGGGAGAGACCCAGTACTTC.

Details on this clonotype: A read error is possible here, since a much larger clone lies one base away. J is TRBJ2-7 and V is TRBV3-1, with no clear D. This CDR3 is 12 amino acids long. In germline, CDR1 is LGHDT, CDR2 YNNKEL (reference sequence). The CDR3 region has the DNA TGTGCCGGCAGCCATACATCCAACGAGCAGTACTTC. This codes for CAGSHTSNEQYF.

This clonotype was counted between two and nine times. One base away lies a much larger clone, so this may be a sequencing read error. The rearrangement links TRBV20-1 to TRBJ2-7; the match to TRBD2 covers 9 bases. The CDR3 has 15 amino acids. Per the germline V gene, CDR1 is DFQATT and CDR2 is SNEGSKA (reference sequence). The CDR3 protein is CGARDLAGHDYEQYF. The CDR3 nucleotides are TGCGGTGCTAGAGATCTAGCGGGACATGACTACGAGCAGTACTTC.

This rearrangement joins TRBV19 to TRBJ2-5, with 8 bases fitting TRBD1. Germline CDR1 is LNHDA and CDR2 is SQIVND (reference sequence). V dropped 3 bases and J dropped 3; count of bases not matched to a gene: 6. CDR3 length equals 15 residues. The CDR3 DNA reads TGTGCCAGTAGTATGTCCAGGGGGCAAAAAGAGACCCAGTACTTC. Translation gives CASSMSRGQKETQYF.

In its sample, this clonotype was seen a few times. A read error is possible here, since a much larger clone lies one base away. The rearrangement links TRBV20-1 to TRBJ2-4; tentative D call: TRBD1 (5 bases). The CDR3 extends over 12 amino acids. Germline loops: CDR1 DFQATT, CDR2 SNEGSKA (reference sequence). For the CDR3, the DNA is TGCGGTGCTAGACTCCCAGGGTTTTCTCAGTACTTC. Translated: CGARLPGFSQYF.

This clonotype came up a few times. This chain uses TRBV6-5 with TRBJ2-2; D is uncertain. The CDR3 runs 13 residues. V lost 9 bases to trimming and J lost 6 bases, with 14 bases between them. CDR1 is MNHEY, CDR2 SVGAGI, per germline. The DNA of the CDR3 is TGTGCCAGTTCCGGGCCAGAGGCCGGGGAGCTGTTTTTT. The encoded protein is CASSGPEAGELFF.

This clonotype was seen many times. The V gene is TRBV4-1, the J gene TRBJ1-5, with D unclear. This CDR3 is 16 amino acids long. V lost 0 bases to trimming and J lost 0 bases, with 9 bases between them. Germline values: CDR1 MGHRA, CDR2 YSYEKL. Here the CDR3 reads CASSQESGGSNQPQHF. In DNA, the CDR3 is TGCGCCAGCAGCCAAGAGTCAGGTGGTAGCAATCAGCCCCAGCATTTT.

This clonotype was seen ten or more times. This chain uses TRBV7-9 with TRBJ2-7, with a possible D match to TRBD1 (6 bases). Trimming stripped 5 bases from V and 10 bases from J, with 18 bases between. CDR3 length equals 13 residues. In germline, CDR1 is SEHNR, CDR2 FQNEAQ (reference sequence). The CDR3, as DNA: TGTGCCAGCAGCCCGGACAGTTTACGAGAACAGTACTTC. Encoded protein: CASSPDSLREQYF.

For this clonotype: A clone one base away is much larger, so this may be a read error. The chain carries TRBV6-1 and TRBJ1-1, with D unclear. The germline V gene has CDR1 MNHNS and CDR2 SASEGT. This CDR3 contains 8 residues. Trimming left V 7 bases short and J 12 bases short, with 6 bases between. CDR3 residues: CASKETFF. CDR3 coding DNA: TGTGCCAGCAAGGAAACTTTCTTT.

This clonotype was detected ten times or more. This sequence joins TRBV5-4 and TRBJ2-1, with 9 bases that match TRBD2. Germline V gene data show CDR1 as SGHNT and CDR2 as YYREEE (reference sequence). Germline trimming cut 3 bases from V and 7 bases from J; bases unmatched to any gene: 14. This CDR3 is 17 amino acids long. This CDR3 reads CASSWGVLAGEKNEQFF. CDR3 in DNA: TGTGCCAGCAGCTGGGGGGTATTAGCGGGAGAAAAGAATGAGCAGTTCTTC.

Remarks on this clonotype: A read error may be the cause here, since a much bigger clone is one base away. CDR3 DNA sequence: TGCAGCGGAAAAACCGGGGGACTGATTAACACTGAAGCTTTCTTT. Amino acids: CSGKTGGLINTEAFF. The V and J genes are TRBV29-1 and TRBJ1-1; perhaps TRBD1 as D (5 bases). The CDR3 is 15 residues long. V lost 7 bases and J 2 bases, leaving 20 bases between the germline ends. Germline V gene lookup returns CDR1 SQVTM and CDR2 ANQGSEA.

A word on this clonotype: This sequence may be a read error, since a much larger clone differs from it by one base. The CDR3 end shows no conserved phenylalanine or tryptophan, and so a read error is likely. CDR3 in amino acids: CASSYGGQPQHS. CDR3 nucleotide sequence: TGTGCCAGCAGTTACGGTGGGCAGCCCCAGCATTCT. V gene TRBV6-2 or TRBV6-3 combines with J gene TRBJ1-5, with D uncertain. This CDR3 contains 12 residues. Trimming pared 2 bases from V and 7 bases from J, leaving 6 bases between. CDR1 is MNHEY, CDR2 SVGEGT, per germline.

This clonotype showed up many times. CDR3 region: CSIGGINEKLFF. The DNA for the CDR3 is TGCTCCATAGGGGGGATAAATGAAAAACTGTTTTTT. The chain carries TRBV20-1 and TRBJ1-4; a weak D match, TRBD1 (6 bases). Germline V gene sequence: CDR1 DFQATT, CDR2 SNEGSKA (reference sequence). The CDR3 extends over 12 amino acids.

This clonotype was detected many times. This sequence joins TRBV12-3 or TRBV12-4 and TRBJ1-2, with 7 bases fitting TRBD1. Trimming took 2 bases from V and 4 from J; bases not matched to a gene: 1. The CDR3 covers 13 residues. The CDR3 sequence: CASSLRTGYGYTF. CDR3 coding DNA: TGTGCCAGCAGTTTAAGGACAGGCTATGGCTACACCTTC.

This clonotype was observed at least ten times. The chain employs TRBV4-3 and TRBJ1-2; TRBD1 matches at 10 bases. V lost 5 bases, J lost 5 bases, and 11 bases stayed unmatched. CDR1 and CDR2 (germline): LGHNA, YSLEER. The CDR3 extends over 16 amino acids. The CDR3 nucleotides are TGCGCCAGCAGCGAGACTGCCCGACAGGGGGCTTATGGCTACACCTTC. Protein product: CASSETARQGAYGYTF.

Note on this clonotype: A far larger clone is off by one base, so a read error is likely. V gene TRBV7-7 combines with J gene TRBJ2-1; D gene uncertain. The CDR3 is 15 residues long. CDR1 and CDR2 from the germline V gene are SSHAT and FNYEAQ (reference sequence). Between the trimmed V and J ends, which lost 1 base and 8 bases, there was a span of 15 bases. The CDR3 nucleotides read TGTGCCAGCAGCTTAGGCCCCCCGGGCGCTCATGAGCAGTTCTTC. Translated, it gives CASSLGPPGAHEQFF. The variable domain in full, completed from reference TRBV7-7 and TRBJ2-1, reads GAGVSQSPRYKVTKRGQDVTLRCDPISSHATLYWYQQALGQGPEFLTYFNYEAQPDKSGLPSDRFSAERPEGSISTLTIQRTEQRDSAMYRCASSLGPPGAHEQFFGPGTRLTVL.